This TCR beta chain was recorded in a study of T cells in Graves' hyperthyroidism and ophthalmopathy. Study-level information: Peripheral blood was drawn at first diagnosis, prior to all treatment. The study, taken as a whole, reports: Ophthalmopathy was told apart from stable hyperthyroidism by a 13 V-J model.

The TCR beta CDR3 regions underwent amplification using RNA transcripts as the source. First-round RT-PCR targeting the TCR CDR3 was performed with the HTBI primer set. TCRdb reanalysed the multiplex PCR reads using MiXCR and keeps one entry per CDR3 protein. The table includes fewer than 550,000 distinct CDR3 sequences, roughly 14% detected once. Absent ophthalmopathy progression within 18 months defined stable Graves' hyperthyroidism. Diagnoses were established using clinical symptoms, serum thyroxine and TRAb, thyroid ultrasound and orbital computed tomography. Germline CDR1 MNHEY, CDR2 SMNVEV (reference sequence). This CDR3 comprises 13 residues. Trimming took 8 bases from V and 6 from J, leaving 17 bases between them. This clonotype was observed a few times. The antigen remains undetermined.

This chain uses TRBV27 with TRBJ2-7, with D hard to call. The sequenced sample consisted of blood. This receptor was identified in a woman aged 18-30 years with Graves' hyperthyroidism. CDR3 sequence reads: CASSRGPRGEQYF. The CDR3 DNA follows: TGTGCCAGCTCACGAGGCCCCCGTGGCGAGCAGTACTTC.